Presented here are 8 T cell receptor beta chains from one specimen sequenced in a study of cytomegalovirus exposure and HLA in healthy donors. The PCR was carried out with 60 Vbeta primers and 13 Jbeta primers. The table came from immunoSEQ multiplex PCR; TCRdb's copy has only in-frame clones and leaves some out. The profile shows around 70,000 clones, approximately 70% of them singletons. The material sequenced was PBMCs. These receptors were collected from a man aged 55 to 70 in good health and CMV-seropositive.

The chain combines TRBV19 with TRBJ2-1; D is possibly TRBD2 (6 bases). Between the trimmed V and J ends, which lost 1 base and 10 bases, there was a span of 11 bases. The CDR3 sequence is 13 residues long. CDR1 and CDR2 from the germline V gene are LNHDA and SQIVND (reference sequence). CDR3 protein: CASSIGNSGEQFF. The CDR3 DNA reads TGTGCCAGTAGTATAGGCAATAGCGGCGAGCAGTTCTTC.

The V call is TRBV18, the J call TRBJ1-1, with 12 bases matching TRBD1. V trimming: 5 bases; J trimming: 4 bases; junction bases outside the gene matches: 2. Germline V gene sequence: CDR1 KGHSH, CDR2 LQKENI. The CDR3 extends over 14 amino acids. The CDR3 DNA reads TGTGCCAGCTCAGGGACAGGGGGCTTCACTGAAGCTTTCTTT. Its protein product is CASSGTGGFTEAFF.

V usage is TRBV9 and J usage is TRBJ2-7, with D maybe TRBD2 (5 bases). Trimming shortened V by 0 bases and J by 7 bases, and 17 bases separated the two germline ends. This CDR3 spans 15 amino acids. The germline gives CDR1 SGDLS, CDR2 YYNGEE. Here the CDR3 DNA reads TGTGCCAGCAGCGTAGCTGGGAGCGGCAGTGGGGAGCAGTACTTC. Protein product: CASSVAGSGSGEQYF.

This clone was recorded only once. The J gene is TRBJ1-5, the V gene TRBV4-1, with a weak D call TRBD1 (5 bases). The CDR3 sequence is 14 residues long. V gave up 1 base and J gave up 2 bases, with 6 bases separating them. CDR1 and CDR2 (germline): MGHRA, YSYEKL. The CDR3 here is CASSQAQGNQPQHF. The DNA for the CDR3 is TGCGCCAGCAGCCAAGCACAGGGCAATCAGCCCCAGCATTTT.

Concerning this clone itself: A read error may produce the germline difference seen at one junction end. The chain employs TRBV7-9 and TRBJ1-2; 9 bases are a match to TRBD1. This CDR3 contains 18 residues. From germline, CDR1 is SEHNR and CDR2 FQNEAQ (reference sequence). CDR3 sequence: CASGFIPGTGTTNYGYTF. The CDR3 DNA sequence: TGTGCCAGCGGCTTTATCCCCGGGACAGGGACTACTAACTATGGCTACACCTTC. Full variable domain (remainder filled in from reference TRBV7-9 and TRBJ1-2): DTGVSQNPRHKITKRGQNVTFRCDPISEHNRLYWYRQTLGQGPEFLTYFQNEAQLEKSRLLSDRFSAERPKGSFSTLEIQRTEQGDSAMYLCASGFIPGTGTTNYGYTFGSGTRLTVV.

Here the CDR3 reads CASSFQPYREGGYTF. CDR3 coding DNA: TGTGCCAGCAGCTTCCAGCCGTACAGGGAAGGGGGCTACACCTTC. This sequence joins TRBV9 and TRBJ1-2; the D gene is possibly TRBD1 (6 bases). The germline V gene encodes CDR1 SGDLS and CDR2 YYNGEE. V shed 4 bases and J shed 8 bases, with 21 bases lying between them. This CDR3 has 15 amino acids. The whole variable domain, filled in from reference TRBV9 and TRBJ1-2, reads DSGVTQTPKHLITATGQRVTLRCSPRSGDLSVYWYQQSLDQGLQFLIQYYNGEERAKGNILERFSAQQFPDLHSELNLSSLELGDSALYFCASSFQPYREGGYTFGSGTRLTVV.

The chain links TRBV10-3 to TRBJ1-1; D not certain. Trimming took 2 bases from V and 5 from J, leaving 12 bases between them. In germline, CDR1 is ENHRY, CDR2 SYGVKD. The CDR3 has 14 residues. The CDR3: CAISEADGRTEAFF. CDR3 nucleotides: TGTGCCATCAGTGAGGCGGACGGGAGAACTGAAGCTTTCTTT.

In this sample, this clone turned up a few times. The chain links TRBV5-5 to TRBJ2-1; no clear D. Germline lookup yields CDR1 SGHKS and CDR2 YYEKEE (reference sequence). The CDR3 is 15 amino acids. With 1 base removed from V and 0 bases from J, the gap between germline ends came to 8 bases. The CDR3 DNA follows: TGTGCCAGCAGCTTGCGGTCGAGCTCCTACAATGAGCAGTTCTTC. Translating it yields CASSLRSSSYNEQFF.